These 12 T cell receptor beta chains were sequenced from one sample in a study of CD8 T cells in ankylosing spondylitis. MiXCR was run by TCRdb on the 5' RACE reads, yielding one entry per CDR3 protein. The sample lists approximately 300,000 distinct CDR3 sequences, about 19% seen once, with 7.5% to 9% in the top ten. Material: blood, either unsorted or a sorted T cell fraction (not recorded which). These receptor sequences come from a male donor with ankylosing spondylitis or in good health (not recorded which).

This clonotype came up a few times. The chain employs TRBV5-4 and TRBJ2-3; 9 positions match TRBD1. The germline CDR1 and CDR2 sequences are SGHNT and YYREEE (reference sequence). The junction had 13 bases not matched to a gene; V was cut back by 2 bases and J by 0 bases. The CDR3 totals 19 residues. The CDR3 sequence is CASSFPVDVGTGSTDTQYF. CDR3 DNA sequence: TGTGCCAGCAGCTTCCCGGTTGATGTCGGGACAGGGAGCACAGATACGCAGTATTTT.

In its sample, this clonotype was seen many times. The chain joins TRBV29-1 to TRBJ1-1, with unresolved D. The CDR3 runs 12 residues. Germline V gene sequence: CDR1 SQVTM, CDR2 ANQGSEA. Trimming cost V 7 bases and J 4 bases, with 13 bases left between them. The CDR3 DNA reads TGCAGCGCTGAGCGCTCTTCCACTGAAGCTTTCTTT. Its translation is CSAERSSTEAFF.

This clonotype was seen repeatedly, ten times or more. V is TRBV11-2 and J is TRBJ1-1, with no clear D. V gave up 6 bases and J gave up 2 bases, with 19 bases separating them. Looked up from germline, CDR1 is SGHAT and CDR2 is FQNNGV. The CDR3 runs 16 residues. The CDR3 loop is CASRYQWTGINTEAFF. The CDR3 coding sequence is TGTGCCAGCAGATACCAATGGACGGGGATTAACACTGAAGCTTTCTTT.

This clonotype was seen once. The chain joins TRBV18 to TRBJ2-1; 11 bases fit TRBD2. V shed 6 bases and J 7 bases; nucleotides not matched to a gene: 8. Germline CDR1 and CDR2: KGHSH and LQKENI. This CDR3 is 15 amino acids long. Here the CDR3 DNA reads TGTGCCAGCTCGCCAACTAGCGGGAGTGGTAATGAGCAGTTCTTC. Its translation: CASSPTSGSGNEQFF.

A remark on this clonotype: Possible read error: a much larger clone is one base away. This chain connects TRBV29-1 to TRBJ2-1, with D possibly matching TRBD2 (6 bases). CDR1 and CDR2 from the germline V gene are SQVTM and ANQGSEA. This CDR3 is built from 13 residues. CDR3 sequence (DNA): TGCAGCGTAACGAGCGGCGCGGGGAATGCGCAGTTCTTC. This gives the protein CSVTSGAGNAQFF.

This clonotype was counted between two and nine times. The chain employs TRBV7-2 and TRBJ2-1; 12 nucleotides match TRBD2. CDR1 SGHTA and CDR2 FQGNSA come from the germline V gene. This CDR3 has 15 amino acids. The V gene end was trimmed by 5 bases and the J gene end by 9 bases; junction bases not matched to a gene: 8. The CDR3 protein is CASSISSGGAGEQFF. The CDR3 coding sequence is TGTGCCAGCAGCATATCTAGCGGGGGGGCCGGTGAGCAGTTCTTC.

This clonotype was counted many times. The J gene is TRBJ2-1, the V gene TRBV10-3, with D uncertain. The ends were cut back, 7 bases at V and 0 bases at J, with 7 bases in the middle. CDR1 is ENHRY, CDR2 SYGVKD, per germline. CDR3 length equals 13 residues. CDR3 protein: CAIKGSSYNEQFF. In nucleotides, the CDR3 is TGTGCCATCAAAGGAAGCTCCTACAATGAGCAGTTCTTC.

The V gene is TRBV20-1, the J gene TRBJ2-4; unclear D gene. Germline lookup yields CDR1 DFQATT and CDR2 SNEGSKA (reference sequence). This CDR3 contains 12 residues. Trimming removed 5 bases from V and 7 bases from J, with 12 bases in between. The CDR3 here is CSAQGLGNIQYF. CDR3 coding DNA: TGCAGTGCTCAAGGCCTTGGGAACATTCAGTACTTC.

In nucleotides, the CDR3 is TGCGCCAGCAGCGCGGACAACCAAGAGACCCAGTTCTTC. It specifies CASSADNQETQFF. The V and J genes are TRBV5-1 and TRBJ2-5, with a possible D match to TRBD1 (5 bases). The J call is in doubt because the DNA end fits TRBJ2-1 better. The CDR3 is made up of 13 amino acids. From germline, CDR1 is SGHRS and CDR2 YFSETQ.

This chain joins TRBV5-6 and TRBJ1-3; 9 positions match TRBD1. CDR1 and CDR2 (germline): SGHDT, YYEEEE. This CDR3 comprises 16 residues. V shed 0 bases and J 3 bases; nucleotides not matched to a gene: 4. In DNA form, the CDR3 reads TGTGCCAGCAGCTTGGCCGGGACAGGGTATGGAAACACCATATATTTT. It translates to CASSLAGTGYGNTIYF.

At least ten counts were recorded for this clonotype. This chain's CDR3 is CSATGTSDNTGELFF. The DNA for the CDR3 is TGCAGTGCTACAGGGACTAGCGACAACACCGGGGAGCTGTTTTTT. J is TRBJ2-2 and V is TRBV20-1, with 10 bases fitting TRBD2. Looked up from germline, CDR1 is DFQATT and CDR2 is SNEGSKA (reference sequence). Unmatched junction bases numbered 4, after V lost 4 bases and J lost 2 bases. The CDR3 totals 15 residues.

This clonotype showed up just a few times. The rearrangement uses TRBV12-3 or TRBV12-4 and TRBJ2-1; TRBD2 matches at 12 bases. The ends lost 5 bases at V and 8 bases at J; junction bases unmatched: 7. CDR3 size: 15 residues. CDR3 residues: CASSPSGGALYEQFF. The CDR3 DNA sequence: TGTGCCAGCAGTCCTAGCGGGGGGGCCTTGTATGAGCAGTTCTTC.